One and the same sample provided the 5 T cell receptor beta chains below, sequenced in a study of shared clonotypes between healthy human individuals. Using immunoSEQ multiplex PCR, the repertoire was profiled, and TCRdb retains in-frame clones only, with some absent. The table shows around 1.5 million clones, with approximately 98% occurring only once. Sequenced sample: naive CD4+ T cells sorted from blood. The subset is: CD45RA+ positively selected. The receptors come from a man younger than 40 in good health.

The chain couples TRBV6-1 to TRBJ2-7; D is unresolved. The CDR3 length is 10 residues. V was pared by 11 bases and J by 5 bases, with 10 bases between. In germline, CDR1 is MNHNS, CDR2 SASEGT. The CDR3 DNA reads TGTGCCTCCGCAATCGACGAGCAGTACTTC. Encoded protein: CASAIDEQYF.

The rearrangement links TRBV28 to TRBJ2-1; no clear D gene. The germline V and J ends were trimmed by 8 bases and 3 bases, with 17 bases remaining between them. Looked up from germline, CDR1 is MDHEN and CDR2 is SYDVKM. The CDR3 has 15 amino acids. The CDR3 sequence: CASEGPVRLYNEQFF. As DNA, the CDR3 is TGTGCCAGCGAAGGGCCAGTTCGGCTCTACAATGAGCAGTTCTTC.

This clone was detected once. V gene TRBV30 combines with J gene TRBJ2-7; no definite D call. Looked up from germline, CDR1 is GTSNPN and CDR2 is SVGIG (reference sequence). V lost 0 bases to trimming and J lost 5 bases, with 8 bases between them. The CDR3 loop spans 12 amino acids. The CDR3, as DNA: TGTGCCTGGAGTGTAACCACCCACGAGCAGTACTTC. This codes for CAWSVTTHEQYF.

The chain uses TRBV5-5 and TRBJ2-6; tentatively, D is TRBD2 (5 bases). CDR1 and CDR2 (germline): SGHKS, YYEKEE (reference sequence). This CDR3 comprises 16 residues. V lost 5 bases and J 0 bases, leaving 12 bases between the germline ends. Here the CDR3 DNA reads TGTGCCAGCAGTTCAATAGCGAGCTCTGGGGCCAACGTCCTGACTTTC. It yields the protein CASSSIASSGANVLTF.

The V and J genes are TRBV21-1 and TRBJ1-4. TRBV21-1 is recorded as a pseudogene. The CDR3 extends over 16 amino acids. The CDR3 spells CASSKSPGTTNEKLFF. For the CDR3, the DNA is TGTGCCAGCAGCAAAAGCCCGGGGACAACTAATGAAAAACTGTTTTTT.